These T cell receptor beta chains were read from a single sample in a study of blood T cell repertoires in COVID-19. Profiling relied on immunoSEQ multiplex PCR, and the TCRdb table lists in-frame clones only, not all of them. The table includes approximately 400,000 clones, about 91% detected once. The sample consisted of peripheral blood. The receptors were gathered from a woman between 50 and 59 years old with COVID-19, enrolled during active disease. The CDR3 runs from the conserved cysteine through the conserved F or W. A D gene is named only where the DNA matches it firmly. Size is omitted from some rows. Given values are once, few, many or a class for expanded clones.

D gene	V gene	J gene	clone size	CDR3 DNA	CDR3 protein
TRBD1	TRBV29-1	TRBJ1-1	.	TGCAGCGCTAACAGGGGCGGAATGAACACTGAAGCTTTCTTT	CSANRGGMNTEAFF
TRBD1	TRBV29-1	TRBJ1-2	few	TGCAGCGTTGAAGACCCGGACAGGGCCTATGGCTACACCTTC	CSVEDPDRAYGYTF
.	TRBV7-9	TRBJ2-7	.	TGTGCCAGCAGCTCACCGGTGGGGGGAGGCTCCCCCTACGAGCAGTACTTC	CASSSPVGGGSPYEQYF
.	TRBV12-5	TRBJ1-3	once	TGTGCTAGTGGCCCAGGGTTTAGTGGAAACACCATATATTTT	CASGPGFSGNTIYF
.	TRBV29-1	TRBJ2-7	.	TGCAGCGCAGCGGGCGGGGATCGCGAGCAGTACTTC	CSAAGGDREQYF
.	TRBV19	TRBJ2-7	.	TGTGCCAGTAGTCCGAATCGGCGGGGGCCGCAAACGACCTACGAGCAGTACTTC	CASSPNRRGPQTTYEQYF
.	TRBV4-1	TRBJ1-5	.	TGCGCCAGCAGCCAAGTCACGACGGGTAGCAATCAGCCCCAGCATTTT	CASSQVTTGSNQPQHF
TRBD1	TRBV6-4	TRBJ1-2	.	TGTGCCAGCAGTGACTCGATGGGGACAGGATTCTATGGCTACACCTTC	CASSDSMGTGFYGYTF
TRBD1	TRBV19	TRBJ2-1	.	TGTGCCAGTACCCGGATTTGGGACAGGCTCTACAATGAGCAGTTCTTC	CASTRIWDRLYNEQFF
.	TRBV5-1	TRBJ1-4	.	TGCGCCAGCAGCTCAGACAGTGAAAAACTGTTTTTT	CASSSDSEKLFF
.	TRBV24-1	TRBJ2-3	.	TGTGCCACCAGTGATTTTTCGGATACGCAGTATTTT	CATSDFSDTQYF
.	TRBV19	TRBJ2-7	.	TGTGCCAGTAGCGGGCAGGGCTACGAGCAGTACTTC	CASSGQGYEQYF
.	TRBV15	TRBJ1-5	once	TGTGCCACCAGCAGAGTCAGACAGCCCCAGCATTTT	CATSRVRQPQHF
TRBD1	TRBV10-3	TRBJ1-2	few	TGTGCCATCAGCCAGACAGGGGCACAAGATTATGGCTACACCTTC	CAISQTGAQDYGYTF
.	TRBV3-1/TRBV3-2	TRBJ2-7	.	TGTGCCAGCAGTCGGAACAGGGCCACCTACGAGCAGTACTTC	CASSRNRATYEQYF
TRBD1	TRBV5-1	TRBJ2-7	.	TGCGCCAGCAGCCCAAAAGGAGACAGGGGGCGAGGCGAGCAGTACTTC	CASSPKGDRGRGEQYF
.	TRBV30	TRBJ1-2	.	TGTGCCTGGTCGAGACAGCCAGATAACTATGGCTACACCTTC	CAWSRQPDNYGYTF
TRBD1	TRBV18	TRBJ1-6	once	TGTGCCAGCTCACCCAAAGATCAGGGGGCAGATAATTCACCCCTCCACTTT	CASSPKDQGADNSPLHF
TRBD2	TRBV5-1	TRBJ2-1	.	TGCGCCAGCAGCTTGAGGACTAGCAGCGACAATGAGCAGTTCTTC	CASSLRTSSDNEQFF
TRBD2	TRBV10-3	TRBJ2-1	once	TGTGCCATCAGTGTTAGCGGGGGAGTGGGTGAGCAGTTCTTC	CAISVSGGVGEQFF
TRBD1	TRBV6-1	TRBJ1-6	few	TGTGCCAGCAGTGATAAGCTACAGGGGACGAGATCACCCCTCCACTTT	CASSDKLQGTRSPLHF
.	TRBV2	TRBJ2-2	.	TGTGCCAGCAGGGGGGCAGGGAACACCGGGGAGCTGTTTTTT	CASRGAGNTGELFF
TRBD2	TRBV4-1	TRBJ2-3	.	TGCGCCAGCAGCCAGGCCGGGACTAGCGGGGCAGATACGCAGTATTTT	CASSQAGTSGADTQYF
.	TRBV4-1	TRBJ1-1	once	TGCGCCAGCAGCCAATGGGTACTCGGGGCTGAAGCTTTCTTT	CASSQWVLGAEAFF
.	TRBV9	TRBJ1-5	once	TGTGCCAGCAGCCCGGTTGGGGGGCAGCCCCAGCATTTT	CASSPVGGQPQHF
.	TRBV19	TRBJ2-4	.	TGTGCCAGTAGTTCCGGGACAACCATGAGGGCCAAAAACATTCAGTACTTC	CASSSGTTMRAKNIQYF
TRBD2	TRBV6-2/TRBV6-3	TRBJ2-1	.	TGTGCCAGCAGTTTCCCCACTAGCGGGGGGCGAAGGAGCTCCTACAATGAGCAGTTCTTC	CASSFPTSGGRRSSYNEQFF
TRBD1	TRBV18	TRBJ1-1	few	TGTGCCAGCTCACCGGACAGGGGAATGAACACTGAAGCTTTCTTT	CASSPDRGMNTEAFF
TRBD2	TRBV27	TRBJ2-7	.	TGTGCCAGCAGTTCCGGACTAGCGGGGGGCGAGCAGTACTTC	CASSSGLAGGEQYF
TRBD1	TRBV5-4	TRBJ1-2	once	TGTGCCAGCAGCACAGGGGGTGTAAGCCCGGGGCGCTATGGCTACACCTTC	CASSTGGVSPGRYGYTF
TRBD1	TRBV5-4	TRBJ1-5	few	TGTGCCAGCAGCGTAGGGACAGGGAGAAATCAGCCCCAGCATTTT	CASSVGTGRNQPQHF
.	TRBV28	TRBJ1-6	.	TGTGCCAGCAGCGACCGGGTCTCCGGCGGTTATAATTCACCCCTCCACTTT	CASSDRVSGGYNSPLHF
TRBD1	TRBV3-1/TRBV3-2	TRBJ1-2	.	TGTGCCAGCAGCCGACAGGGGGCTTTACGATATGGCTACACCTTC	CASSRQGALRYGYTF
.	TRBV19	TRBJ1-4	.	TGTGCCAGTAGTATCCCCGGGTCCTCCGCAACTAATGAAAAACTGTTTTTT	CASSIPGSSATNEKLFF
.	TRBV3-1/TRBV3-2	TRBJ1-1	.	TGTGCCAGCAGCCAGTCGGCCCTCACTAAAGCTTTCTTT	CASSQSALTKAFF
TRBD2	TRBV5-1	TRBJ2-1	.	TGCGCCAGCAGCTTGGGCGGGGGGATTGTGCATGAGCAGTTCTTC	CASSLGGGIVHEQFF
.	TRBV27	TRBJ1-4	.	TGTGCCAGCAGTTTAGGAGGGGCCCCTAATGAAAAACTGTTTTTT	CASSLGGAPNEKLFF
.	TRBV24-1	TRBJ1-4	.	TGTGCCACCAGTGATCGGACAGCTAATAATGAAAAACTGTTTTTT	CATSDRTANNEKLFF
TRBD1	TRBV23-1	TRBJ2-4	.	TGCGCCAGCATCCCCGGGACAGGGGGTGTGCTAGCCAAAAACATTCAGTACTTC	CASIPGTGGVLAKNIQYF
.	TRBV30	TRBJ2-1	once	TGTGCCTGGAGTGCGGACACTCACAATGAGCAGTTCTTC	CAWSADTHNEQFF
.	TRBV20-1	TRBJ1-1	.	TGCAGTGCTAGGGTAGCCACTGAAGCTTTCTTT	CSARVATEAFF
.	TRBV2	TRBJ2-7	.	TGTGCCAGCAGTAGCCCTTTCGAACTCTTATCGAGCGAGCAGTACTTC	CASSSPFELLSSEQYF
.	TRBV6-5	TRBJ1-2	.	TGTGCCAGCGCGGAGAGCCCTCACTATGGCTACACCTTC	CASAESPHYGYTF
.	TRBV11-2	TRBJ1-2	.	TGTGCCAGCAGCTTGGGGGGTGTGAATGGCTACACCTTC	CASSLGGVNGYTF
.	TRBV2	TRBJ2-5	.	TGTGCCAGCAGTCTCCTCGCGGGGGCACAACAAGAGACCCAGTACTTC	CASSLLAGAQQETQYF
.	TRBV5-4	TRBJ2-7	.	TGTGCCAGCAGCTTACAGGGAACCTACGAGCAGTACTTC	CASSLQGTYEQYF
.	TRBV9	TRBJ1-4	.	TGTGCCAGCAGCCCCGCCAGGCCCCCAACTAATGAAAAACTGTTTTTT	CASSPARPPTNEKLFF
TRBD2	TRBV9	TRBJ2-3	.	TGTGCCAGCAGCGAGGGACTAGCGGGCGTAATAAGCACAGATACGCAGTATTTT	CASSEGLAGVISTDTQYF
.	TRBV6-5	TRBJ2-7	.	TGTGCCAGCAGTTCTCCGGGGTTAACCTACGAGCAGTACTTC	CASSSPGLTYEQYF
TRBD1	TRBV28	TRBJ1-4	.	TGTGCCAGCAGCACACATCAACAGGGGCTTAATGAAAAACTGTTTTTT	CASSTHQQGLNEKLFF
TRBD1	TRBV2	TRBJ2-5	.	TGTGCCAGCAGTCCCCGGGACAGACAAGAGACCCAGTACTTC	CASSPRDRQETQYF
.	TRBV19	TRBJ2-1	.	TGTGCCGGAGGGGACTACAATGAGCAGTTCTTC	CAGGDYNEQFF
.	TRBV6-5	TRBJ1-2	.	TGTGCCAGCAGTTACTCGCGGCAGAACTATGGCTACACCTTC	CASSYSRQNYGYTF
.	TRBV4-1	TRBJ2-2	.	TGCGCCAGCAGCCAAGGGCGCAGGTTTAACACCGGGGAGCTGTTTTTT	CASSQGRRFNTGELFF
.	TRBV24-1	TRBJ2-1	.	TGTGCCACCAGTGCGAGCCGTTGGTCCTACAATGAGCAGTTCTTC	CATSASRWSYNEQFF
.	TRBV3-1/TRBV3-2	TRBJ1-2	.	TGTGCCAGCAGCCTTCCTCTCACCTTC	CASSLPLTF